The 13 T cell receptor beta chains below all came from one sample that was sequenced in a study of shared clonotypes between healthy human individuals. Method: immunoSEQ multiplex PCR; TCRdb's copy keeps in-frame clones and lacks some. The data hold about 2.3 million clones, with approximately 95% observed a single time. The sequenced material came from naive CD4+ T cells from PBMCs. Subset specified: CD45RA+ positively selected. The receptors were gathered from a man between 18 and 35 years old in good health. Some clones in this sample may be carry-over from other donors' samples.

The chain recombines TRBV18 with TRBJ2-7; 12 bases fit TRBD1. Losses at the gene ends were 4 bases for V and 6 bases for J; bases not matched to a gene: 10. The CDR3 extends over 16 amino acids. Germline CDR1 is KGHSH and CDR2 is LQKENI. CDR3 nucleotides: TGTGCCAGCTCACTAAGCCCCGGGACAGGGGGCCTCGAGCAGTACTTC. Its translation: CASSLSPGTGGLEQYF.

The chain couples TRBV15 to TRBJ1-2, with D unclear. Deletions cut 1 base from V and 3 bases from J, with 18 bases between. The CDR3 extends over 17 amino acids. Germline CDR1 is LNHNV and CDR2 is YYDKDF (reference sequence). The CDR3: CATSRVLEREIDYGYTF. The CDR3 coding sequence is TGTGCCACCAGCAGAGTTTTGGAGCGGGAGATCGACTATGGCTACACCTTC.

CDR3 in DNA: TGCGCCAGCAGTCAATCAGGACGGAAAACCTACGAGCAGTACTTC. This sequence encodes CASSQSGRKTYEQYF. The chain recombines TRBV23-1 with TRBJ2-7; D gene unclear. TRBV23-1 is an open reading frame, and its role is uncertain. This CDR3 contains 15 residues. The germline V and J ends were trimmed by 0 bases and 2 bases, with 11 bases remaining between them.

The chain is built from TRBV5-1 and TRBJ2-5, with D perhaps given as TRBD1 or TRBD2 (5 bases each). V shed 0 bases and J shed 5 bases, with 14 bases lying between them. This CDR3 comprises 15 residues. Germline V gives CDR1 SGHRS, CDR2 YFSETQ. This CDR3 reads CASSLGEGRWETQYF. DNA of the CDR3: TGCGCCAGCAGCTTGGGCGAGGGGCGCTGGGAGACCCAGTACTTC.

CDR3 sequence reads: CASTGFGGSSTDTQYF. CDR3 coding DNA: TGCGCCAGTACAGGGTTCGGCGGGTCTAGCACAGATACGCAGTATTTT. V gene TRBV5-1 combines with J gene TRBJ2-3, with D maybe TRBD1 (6 bases). This CDR3 is built from 16 residues. Germline assignment: CDR1 SGHRS and CDR2 YFSETQ. V was pared by 8 bases and J by 0 bases, with 19 bases between.

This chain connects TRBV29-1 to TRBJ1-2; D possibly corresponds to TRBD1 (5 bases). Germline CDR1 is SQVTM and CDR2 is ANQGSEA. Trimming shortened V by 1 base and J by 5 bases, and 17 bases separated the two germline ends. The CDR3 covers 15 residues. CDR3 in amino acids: CSVEVLGSGGYGYTF. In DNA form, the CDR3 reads TGCAGCGTTGAAGTTCTTGGGTCTGGGGGGTATGGCTACACCTTC.

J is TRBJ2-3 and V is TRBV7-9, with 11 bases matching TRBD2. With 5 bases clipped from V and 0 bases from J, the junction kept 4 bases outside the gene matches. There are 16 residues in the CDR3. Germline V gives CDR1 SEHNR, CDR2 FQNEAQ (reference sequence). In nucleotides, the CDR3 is TGTGCCAGCAGCCCCTGGACTAGCGGGAGCACAGATACGCAGTATTTT. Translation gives CASSPWTSGSTDTQYF. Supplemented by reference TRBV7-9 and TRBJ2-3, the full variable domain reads DTGVSQNPRHKITKRGQNVTFRCDPISEHNRLYWYRQTLGQGPEFLTYFQNEAQLEKSRLLSDRFSAERPKGSFSTLEIQRTEQGDSAMYLCASSPWTSGSTDTQYFGPGTRLTVL.

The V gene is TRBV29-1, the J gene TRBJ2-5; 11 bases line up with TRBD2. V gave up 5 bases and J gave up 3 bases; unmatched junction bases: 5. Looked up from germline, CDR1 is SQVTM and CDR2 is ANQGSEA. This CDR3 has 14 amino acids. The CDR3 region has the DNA TGCAGCGTTTTCACTAGCGGGAGAGAAGAGACCCAGTACTTC. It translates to CSVFTSGREETQYF.

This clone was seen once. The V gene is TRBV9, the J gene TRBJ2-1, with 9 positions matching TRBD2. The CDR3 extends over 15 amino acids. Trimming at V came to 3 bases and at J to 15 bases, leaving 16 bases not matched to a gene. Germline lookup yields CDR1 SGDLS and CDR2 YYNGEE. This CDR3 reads CASSAGLAPPTTPFF. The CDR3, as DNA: TGTGCCAGCAGCGCCGGACTAGCGCCCCCAACTACTCCGTTCTTC.

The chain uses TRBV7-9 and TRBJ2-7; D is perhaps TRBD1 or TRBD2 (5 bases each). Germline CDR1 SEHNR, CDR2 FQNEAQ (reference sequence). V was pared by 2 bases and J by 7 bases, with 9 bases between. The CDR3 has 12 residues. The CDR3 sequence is CASSLTEGEQYF. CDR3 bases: TGTGCCAGCAGCTTAACTGAGGGGGAGCAGTACTTC.

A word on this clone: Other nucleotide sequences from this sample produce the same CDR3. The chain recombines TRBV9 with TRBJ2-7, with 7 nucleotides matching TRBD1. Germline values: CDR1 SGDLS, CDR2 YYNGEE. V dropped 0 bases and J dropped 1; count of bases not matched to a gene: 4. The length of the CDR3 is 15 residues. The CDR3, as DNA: TGTGCCAGCAGCGTAGAAGGGACAGCGTCCTACGAGCAGTACTTC. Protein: CASSVEGTASYEQYF.

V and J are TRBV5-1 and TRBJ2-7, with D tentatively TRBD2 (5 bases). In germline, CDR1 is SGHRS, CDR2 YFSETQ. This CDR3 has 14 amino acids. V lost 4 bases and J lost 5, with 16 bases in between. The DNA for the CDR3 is TGCGCCAGCAGCCGACCAGAGGGTGCCAACGAGCAGTACTTC. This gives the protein CASSRPEGANEQYF.

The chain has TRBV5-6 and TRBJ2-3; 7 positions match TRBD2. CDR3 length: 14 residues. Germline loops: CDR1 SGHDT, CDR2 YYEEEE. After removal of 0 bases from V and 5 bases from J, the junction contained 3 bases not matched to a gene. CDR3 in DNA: TGTGCCAGCAGCTTGGGGATAGCGGGAGATACGCAGTATTTT. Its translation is CASSLGIAGDTQYF.